The clone carrying this TCR beta chain has more than one count but fewer than ten. Its cognate antigen is unknown. A junction end diverges from the germline sequence, so it may reflect a read error. The CDR3 is 14 residues long. Per germline, CDR1 LNHDA and CDR2 SQIVND (reference sequence). The data were taken from a study of blood T cells in healthy people across ages. Study results and caveats: Possibly, changes in expanded clonotypes were confounded because donor CMV status was unknown.

Next came a second PCR, run for about 7 to 12 cycles, which used a sample-barcoded 5' primer along with a J-beta primer mix. Each single sample gave us at least 2.5 million CDR3-containing paired-end reads. TCRdb reprocessed the 5' RACE reads via MiXCR and lists one record per CDR3 protein. The table lists about 930,000 distinct CDR3 sequences, almost 30% of them singletons, with 9.5% to 13% in the top ten. These data were also filed under a second study, of T cells of mothers and their children. That investigation notes: The donors comprised a handful of children and their three healthy Caucasian mothers. Mothers gave over 8 million TCR beta CDR3 reads each, and children roughly 3 million each.

The receptor comes from a woman between 40 and 55 years old in good health. The chain recombines TRBV19 with TRBJ2-1, with TRBD1 identical over 8 bases. The sequencing sample was made of blood. The CDR3 DNA reads as TGTGCCAGTAGTATGGGTCAGGGGGCGGGTGAGCGGTTCTTC. It codes for CASSMGQGAGERFF.